Listed below are T cell receptor beta chains from one sample, sequenced in a study of control samples from healthy donors and cancer patients. TCRdb keeps only in-frame clones here, not all; method: immunoSEQ multiplex PCR. The sample consists of over 110,000 clones, 80% to 95% of them appearing once. Sequences were obtained from blood. These receptors came from a man aged 25 to 45 in good health. Each CDR3 is given with its conserved first and last residue. D genes are given only for firm matches. Size is stated for part of the rows, as once, few or many counts, or as a class when the clone is expanded.

v_gene	j_gene	abundance	d_gene	CDR3nt	CDR3aa
TRBV6-2/TRBV6-3	TRBJ2-5	.	.	TGTGCCAGCAGTTACTCCCAACTCGGCCTTCAAGAGACCCAGTACTTC	CASSYSQLGLQETQYF
TRBV10-3	TRBJ1-6	.	.	TGTGCCACCCGGGCGCGGTGGGGGGCTAAAGATTCACCCCTCCACTTT	CATRARWGAKDSPLHF
TRBV7-9	TRBJ1-2	.	.	TGTGCCAGCAGCACCCGACGGCTCTATGGCTACACCTTC	CASSTRRLYGYTF
TRBV28	TRBJ2-2	.	.	TGTGCCAGCAGACGACGTGTCGAACGGGAGCTGTTTTTT	CASRRRVERELFF
TRBV9	TRBJ2-3	.	.	TGTGCCAGCAGCGTAGCTACGGGTGGGGATACGCAGTATTTT	CASSVATGGDTQYF
TRBV5-6	TRBJ1-3	.	.	TGTGCCAGCAGCTTGGCCAGGATCTCTGGAAACACCATATATTTT	CASSLARISGNTIYF
TRBV6-2/TRBV6-3	TRBJ2-3	.	TRBD1	TGTGCCAGCAGTACTGGGGACAGGGACACAGATACGCAGTATTTT	CASSTGDRDTDTQYF
TRBV24-1	TRBJ2-1	once	.	TGTGCCACCAGTGCCAGCTTCCAGGGGTCGGCCTACAATGAGCAGTTCTTC	CATSASFQGSAYNEQFF
TRBV7-6	TRBJ1-3	.	TRBD1	TGTGCCAGCAGCGTCAGACAGGGGTCTGGAAACACCATATATTTT	CASSVRQGSGNTIYF
TRBV28	TRBJ2-7	.	.	TGTGCCAGCACTCCGGCGGCCCTGGGGTCCTACGAGCAGTACTTC	CASTPAALGSYEQYF
TRBV19	TRBJ1-4	.	.	TGTGCCAGTAGTATTCCCACAGGGTATAATGAAAAACTGTTTTTT	CASSIPTGYNEKLFF
TRBV2	TRBJ2-3	.	.	TGTGCCAGCAGCGGAACAGCAGGTACGCAGTATTTT	CASSGTAGTQYF
TRBV28	TRBJ1-5	.	.	TGTGCCAGCAGTTTAGTCGGGGGGCGAGGCAATCAGCCCCAGCATTTT	CASSLVGGRGNQPQHF
TRBV6-6	TRBJ1-3	once	TRBD1	TGTGCCAGCAGTCCGGGACAGGAATCCTCAGTTCCCCCTGGAAACACCATATATTTT	CASSPGQESSVPPGNTIYF
TRBV14	TRBJ2-1	.	TRBD2	TGTGCCAGCAGCCAAGATATCTTACTAGCGGGAGCTTACAATGAGCAGTTCTTC	CASSQDILLAGAYNEQFF
TRBV19	TRBJ2-2	.	.	TGTGCCAGTAGTTTAAACCGGAGGGCCGGAACCGGGGAGCTGTTTTTT	CASSLNRRAGTGELFF
TRBV7-3	TRBJ2-5	.	TRBD1	TGTGCCAGCAGCTCGTCAGGGGGCAGGGAGACCCAGTACTTC	CASSSSGGRETQYF
TRBV6-1	TRBJ2-4	few	TRBD2	TGTGCCAGCAGTGAAAATGACGGGAGGTGGAGCATTCAGTACTTC	CASSENDGRWSIQYF
TRBV9	TRBJ2-1	once	.	TGTGCCAGCAGCCCCTTACCCTCAGGGTACAATGAGCAGTTCTTC	CASSPLPSGYNEQFF
TRBV19	TRBJ2-1	.	.	TGTGCCAGTAGCAGGGAAGGGGTGGGTGAGCAGTTCTTC	CASSREGVGEQFF
TRBV6-5	TRBJ1-5	.	.	TGTGCCAGCAGAGAGGGTGTGAATCAGCCCCAGCATTTT	CASREGVNQPQHF
TRBV28	TRBJ2-7	.	.	TGTGCCAAAAAGCGGAACTCCTACGAGCAGTACTTC	CAKKRNSYEQYF
TRBV12-5	TRBJ2-3	.	TRBD1	TGTGCTAGTGGTCTAATCACCGGGACAGGGCGCCATACGCAGTATTTT	CASGLITGTGRHTQYF
TRBV30	TRBJ2-7	.	.	TGTGCCTGGAGTGTAATCCGGACAGAGAGCTACGAGCAGTACTTC	CAWSVIRTESYEQYF
TRBV30	TRBJ1-1	.	.	TGTGCCTGGAGGAGAGCGGGGAGTGGGCCTGAAGCTTTCTTT	CAWRRAGSGPEAFF
TRBV7-6	TRBJ2-2	.	TRBD1	TGTGCCAGCAGCTTAGCACTGGGACAGGGGACCACCGGGGAGCTGTTTTTT	CASSLALGQGTTGELFF
TRBV18	TRBJ2-5	.	.	TGTGCCAGCTCACCACAAAAGGGATACCAAGAGACCCAGTACTTC	CASSPQKGYQETQYF
TRBV30	TRBJ1-2	.	.	TGTGCCTGGAGTGGGGTACGGGGCGGCTATGGCTACACCTTC	CAWSGVRGGYGYTF
TRBV14	TRBJ2-3	.	.	TGTGCCAGCAGCCAAGACTGGGACATCCCAGATACGCAGTATTTT	CASSQDWDIPDTQYF
TRBV10-2	TRBJ2-7	.	.	TGCGCCAGCAGTGAGTCGGAGGGTAGGTGGAGGCTGGAGCAGTACTTC	CASSESEGRWRLEQYF
TRBV2	TRBJ2-7	.	.	TGTGCCAGCAGTGGAATCTATACCTACGAGCAGTACTTC	CASSGIYTYEQYF
TRBV7-8	TRBJ1-1	.	.	TGTGCCAGCAGCTTAGAGCGAATCATGAACACTGAAGCTTTCTTT	CASSLERIMNTEAFF
TRBV27	TRBJ1-1	.	TRBD1	TGTGCCAGCAGCCCCCGACAGGGTAGGAATCCGGACACTGAAGCTTTCTTT	CASSPRQGRNPDTEAFF
TRBV9	TRBJ2-5	.	.	TGTGCCAGCAGCACTGCCCTTAGCGTGGAGGAGACCCAGTACTTC	CASSTALSVEETQYF
TRBV2	TRBJ2-1	.	TRBD2	TGTGCCAGCCCCCACCGCCCGACTAGCGGGAGATACTATGAGCAGTTCTTC	CASPHRPTSGRYYEQFF
TRBV9	TRBJ2-5	.	TRBD1	TGTGCCAGCAGCCCGGGGACAGGGCAAGAGACCCAGTACTTC	CASSPGTGQETQYF
TRBV2	TRBJ1-6	.	.	TGTGCCAGCAGAGTGGACGCCGGGGTGGATTCACCCCTCCACTTT	CASRVDAGVDSPLHF
TRBV11-2	TRBJ2-2	.	TRBD2	TGTGCCAGCAGCAACCGACTAGCGGGCCCCGGGGAGCTGTTTTTT	CASSNRLAGPGELFF
TRBV2	TRBJ2-7	few	.	TGTGCCAGCTTTCGGCCTCCAGGCTACGAGCAGTACTTC	CASFRPPGYEQYF
TRBV27	TRBJ1-1	once	.	TGTGCCAGCCTTGGGCAGGGCTACACTGAAGCTTTCTTT	CASLGQGYTEAFF
TRBV5-3	TRBJ1-2	.	TRBD1	TGTGCCAGAAGCCTCCGGGACAGGTACGGCTACACCTTC	CARSLRDRYGYTF
TRBV5-5	TRBJ2-2	.	.	TGTGCCAGCAGCTTGAGCAGGGTTACCGGGGAGCTGTTTTTT	CASSLSRVTGELFF
TRBV23-1	TRBJ1-2	once	.	TGCGCCAGCAGTCAATCGATCGGGAGCCACCATGGCTACACCTTC	CASSQSIGSHHGYTF
TRBV18	TRBJ2-7	.	TRBD1	TGTGCCAGCTCCCCGAACCGGGACAGGGCGATTCTCGAAACTTACGAGCAGTACTTC	CASSPNRDRAILETYEQYF
TRBV28	TRBJ1-1	.	.	TGTGCCAGCAGGGGATGGGACACTGAAGCTTTCTTT	CASRGWDTEAFF
TRBV20-1	TRBJ2-1	once	.	TGCAGTGCTAGTCTGAGGGACTACAATGAGCAGTTCTTC	CSASLRDYNEQFF
TRBV5-8	TRBJ1-3	once	TRBD1	TGTGCCAGCAGCTCCAGGGGGATAGGATACGGAAACACCATATATTTT	CASSSRGIGYGNTIYF
TRBV27	TRBJ1-1	few	.	TGTGCCAGCAGTTCACGAGGGTACACTGAAGCTTTCTTT	CASSSRGYTEAFF
TRBV28	TRBJ1-2	.	.	TGTGCCAGCAGTGGGCTAACGAGGGGCTACACCTTC	CASSGLTRGYTF
TRBV6-4	TRBJ2-3	.	TRBD2	TGTGCCAGCAGTGAGACTAGCGGAGGGGCAGATACGCAGTATTTT	CASSETSGGADTQYF
TRBV3-1/TRBV3-2	TRBJ2-3	few	.	TGTGCCAGCAGCCAACCGGGGTCTAGCACAGATACGCAGTATTTT	CASSQPGSSTDTQYF